Listed below are T cell receptor beta chains from one sample, sequenced in a study of blood T cells in healthy people across ages. Via MiXCR, TCRdb re-called the 5' RACE reads, giving one row per CDR3 protein. The sample lists 1.4 million to 1.5 million distinct CDR3 sequences; about 43% were seen once. Source material: blood. The receptors were gathered from a woman aged 18-30 years in good health. CDR3s include the opening cysteine and the closing phenylalanine or tryptophan. Each record gives: CDR3 DNA, CDR3 protein, V gene, J gene, D gene, clone size. A D gene is named only where the DNA matches it firmly. Clone size is shown for a subset of rows, as once, few, many or a class of expanded clone.

TGTGCCAGCAGTTATGACTCCGGGACTAGTATCTACGGGCAGTACTTC,CASSYDSGTSIYGQYF,TRBV6-5,TRBJ2-5,TRBD2,.
TGCAGTGCTAGACGGATGGGCGGGGAACTGTTTTTT,CSARRMGGELFF,TRBV20-1,TRBJ1-4,.,.
TGCAGTGCTAGTCGCAGTTCTCTAGCGGGGGTGGGGGGTGAGCAGTACTTC,CSASRSSLAGVGGEQYF,TRBV20-1,TRBJ2-5,TRBD2,few
TGTGCCACCGTGGGGGAGGGAGGAAGCACAGATACGCAGTATTTT,CATVGEGGSTDTQYF,TRBV12-3/TRBV12-4,TRBJ2-3,TRBD2,.
TGTGCCACCAGCAGAGATGTGGTACCGGGAGCCAATGAGCAGTTCTTC,CATSRDVVPGANEQFF,TRBV15,TRBJ2-1,.,.
TGCGCCAGCAGCGACCCAGGGTTCGCAAACACCATATATTTT,CASSDPGFANTIYF,TRBV4-1,TRBJ1-3,.,once
TGTGCCAGCACCCCATACAACAGGGGTGAGACCCAGTACTTC,CASTPYNRGETQYF,TRBV6-5,TRBJ2-5,TRBD1,.
TGTGCCAGCAGTGCCAGGGATAATGAAAAACTGTTTTTT,CASSARDNEKLFF,TRBV2,TRBJ1-4,.,.
TGTGCCAGCAGACAGCTAGGGGTGAACACTGAAGCTTTCTTT,CASRQLGVNTEAFF,TRBV12-3/TRBV12-4,TRBJ1-1,.,once
TGCAGTGCAATGGGACAGGGGCACAATGAGCAGTTCTTC,CSAMGQGHNEQFF,TRBV20-1,TRBJ2-1,TRBD1,few
TGCAGCGTCCTTGGGACAGGGGGAGAGACCCAGTACTTC,CSVLGTGGETQYF,TRBV29-1,TRBJ2-5,TRBD1,many
TGCGCCAGCAGCTTGGGGCAGTACTACAATGAGCAGTACTTC,CASSLGQYYNEQYF,TRBV5-1,TRBJ2-4,.,.
TGCTTGGGGCGAGAAGCCTACGAGCAGTACTTC,CLGREAYEQYF,TRBV3-1,TRBJ2-7,.,.
TGCGCCAGCAGCCAAGATTCTGCAGGTGATGAGCAGTTCTTC,CASSQDSAGDEQFF,TRBV4-1,TRBJ2-1,.,.
TGTGCCAGCAGCTCAGATGTAGGCGAGCAGTACTTC,CASSSDVGEQYF,TRBV5-6,TRBJ2-7,.,.